The 11 T cell receptor beta chains below come from one sample, sequenced in a study of T-cell reconstitution after alpha-beta-depleted transplantation in children. The authors prepared the TCRbeta library with unique molecular identifiers. TCRdb passed the PCR reads through MiXCR, listing each CDR3 protein once. The data contain about 420,000 distinct CDR3 sequences, 15% to 20% of them singletons. The sample was PBMCs, mostly from graft donor cells, taken 360 days after TCRalphabeta/CD19-depleted stem cell transplant. These receptors were collected from a boy under two years old who had a stem cell transplant for Wiskott-Aldrich syndrome, so the T cells may come from the graft donor.

This chain uses TRBV7-8 with TRBJ2-1, with TRBD2 identical over 8 bases. CDR1 is SGHVS and CDR2 is FQNEAQ in the germline V gene. This CDR3 has 16 amino acids. With 7 bases clipped from V and 3 bases from J, the junction kept 11 bases outside the gene matches. The CDR3 spells CASTQALAGHYNEQFF. The CDR3 nucleotides read TGTGCCAGCACCCAGGCCTTAGCGGGGCACTACAATGAGCAGTTCTTC.

The chain employs TRBV24-1 and TRBJ2-3; D may be TRBD2 (6 bases). The V end was cut by 10 bases, the J end by 3 bases, with 16 bases between. The CDR3 totals 14 residues. Germline assignment: CDR1 KGHDR and CDR2 SFDVKD. The CDR3 region is CATATGVSTDTQYF. DNA of the CDR3: TGTGCCACAGCGACGGGAGTAAGTACAGATACGCAGTATTTT.

The genes are TRBV2 and TRBJ2-7; D not resolved. Per germline, CDR1 SNHLY and CDR2 FYNNEI. Trimming took 3 bases from V and 1 from J, leaving 10 bases between them. The CDR3 loop spans 14 amino acids. The CDR3: CASSEGRTSYEQYF. The CDR3 bases are TGTGCCAGCAGTGAGGGCCGAACGTCCTACGAGCAGTACTTC.

This clonotype was observed many times. J is TRBJ2-3 and V is TRBV4-3, with 9 bases lining up with TRBD1. Germline V gives CDR1 LGHNA, CDR2 YSLEER. Unmatched junction bases numbered 7, after V lost 0 bases and J lost 3 bases. This CDR3 has 17 residues. The CDR3 is CASSQEDRGWGTDTQYF. DNA of the CDR3: TGCGCCAGCAGCCAAGAGGACAGGGGTTGGGGGACAGATACGCAGTATTTT.

In its sample, this clonotype was seen many times. The rearrangement uses TRBV20-1 and TRBJ2-1, with no clear D. The V and J ends lost 4 bases and 9 bases respectively, with 10 bases between them. Germline V lookup: CDR1 DFQATT, CDR2 SNEGSKA (reference sequence). The CDR3 has 11 residues. DNA of the CDR3: TGCAGTGCTAAGAGTTGGACTGAGCAGTTCTTC. This encodes CSAKSWTEQFF.

The CDR3 loop is CASNYSGRDSYEQYF. The CDR3 nucleotides read TGTGCCAGCAACTATAGCGGGAGAGACTCCTACGAGCAGTACTTC. This chain connects TRBV28 to TRBJ2-7; 9 bases map to TRBD2. V lost 7 bases, J lost 0 bases, and 7 bases stayed unmatched. The germline CDR1 and CDR2 sequences are MDHEN and SYDVKM. This CDR3 is 15 amino acids long.

This clonotype was observed a handful of times. The chain combines TRBV11-2 with TRBJ1-5, with TRBD1 matching 9 bases. The germline V gene encodes CDR1 SGHAT and CDR2 FQNNGV. This CDR3 has 14 residues. V trimming: 7 bases; J trimming: 2 bases; junction bases outside the gene matches: 3. CDR3 sequence (DNA): TGTGCCAGCACGGACAGGGGTGGCAATCAGCCCCAGCATTTT. This translates into CASTDRGGNQPQHF.

J is TRBJ2-5 and V is TRBV4-2, with D perhaps being TRBD1 or TRBD2 (5 bases each). Deletions cut 2 bases from V and 1 base from J, with 11 bases between. The CDR3 spans 15 residues. Germline V lookup: CDR1 LGHNA, CDR2 YNFKEQ. In nucleotides, the CDR3 is TGTGCCAGCAGCCAATGGAGGCAGGGCCAAGAGACCCAGTACTTC. It translates to CASSQWRQGQETQYF.

This clonotype was detected a few times. The rearrangement links TRBV5-5 to TRBJ2-1; TRBD2 agrees at 10 bases. Germline loops: CDR1 SGHKS, CDR2 YYEKEE (reference sequence). With 1 base clipped from V and 7 bases from J, the junction kept 8 bases outside the gene matches. CDR3 length: 16 residues. CDR3 DNA: TGTGCCAGCAGCTTGTTTATAGCGGGGGGCGGGAATGAGCAGTTCTTC. Protein sequence: CASSLFIAGGGNEQFF.

The chain is built from TRBV6-2 or TRBV6-3 and TRBJ2-3; D uncertain. The germline V and J ends were trimmed by 3 bases and 5 bases, with 12 bases remaining between them. Per germline, CDR1 MNHEY and CDR2 SVGEGT. This CDR3 is built from 14 residues. This chain's CDR3 is CASSYMGIEDTQYF. The CDR3 bases are TGTGCCAGCAGTTATATGGGGATCGAAGATACGCAGTATTTT.

This chain uses TRBV27 with TRBJ2-7; 8 bases align to TRBD1. V lost 3 bases, J lost 2 bases, and 9 bases stayed unmatched. The CDR3 consists of 16 residues. In germline, CDR1 is MNHEY, CDR2 SMNVEV (reference sequence). The CDR3 loop reads CASSLVGTGSTYEQYF. The CDR3 DNA is TGTGCCAGCAGTTTGGTTGGGACAGGTTCGACCTACGAGCAGTACTTC.